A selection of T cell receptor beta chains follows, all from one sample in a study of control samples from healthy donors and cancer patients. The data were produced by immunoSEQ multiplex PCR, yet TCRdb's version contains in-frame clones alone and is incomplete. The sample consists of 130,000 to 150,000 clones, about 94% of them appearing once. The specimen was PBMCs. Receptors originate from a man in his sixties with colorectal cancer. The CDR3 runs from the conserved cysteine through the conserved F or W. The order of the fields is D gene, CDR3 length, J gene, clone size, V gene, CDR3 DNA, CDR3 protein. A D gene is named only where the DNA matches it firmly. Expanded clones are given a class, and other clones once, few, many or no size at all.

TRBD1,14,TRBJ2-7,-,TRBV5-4,TGTGCCAGCAGCCTCCGGGACAGGGCAGGCGAGCAGTACTTC,CASSLRDRAGEQYF
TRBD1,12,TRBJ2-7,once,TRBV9,TGTGCCAGCAGCGCGACAGGGGTTGAGCAGTACTTC,CASSATGVEQYF
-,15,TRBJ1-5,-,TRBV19,TGTGCCAGTAGGAACCTCGGCCTTGAGTCTCAGCCCCAGCATTTT,CASRNLGLESQPQHF
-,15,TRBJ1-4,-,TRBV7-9,TGTGCCAGCAGCGTTGGTTGGTTGGGAGAGGAAAAACTGTTTTTT,CASSVGWLGEEKLFF
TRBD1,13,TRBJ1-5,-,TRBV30,TGTGCCTGGAGTGGGCAGGGGGGCCAGGCCCAGCATTTT,CAWSGQGGQAQHF
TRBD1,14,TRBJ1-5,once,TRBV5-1,TGCGCCAGCAGCTTGGGGACAGGGAGGCAGCCCCAGCATTTT,CASSLGTGRQPQHF
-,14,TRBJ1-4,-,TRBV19,TGTGCCAGTAGTGAGACATCAACTAATGAAAAACTGTTTTTT,CASSETSTNEKLFF
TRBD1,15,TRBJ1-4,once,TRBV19,TGTGCCAGTAGCGACAGGGGGCAGGCTAATGAAAAACTGTTTTTT,CASSDRGQANEKLFF
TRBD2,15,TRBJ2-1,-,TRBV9,TGTGCCAGCAGCGTAGAGGAGCGGGGTTTCAATGAGCAGTTCTTC,CASSVEERGFNEQFF
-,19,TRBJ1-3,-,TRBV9,TGTGCCAGCAGCGTAGAGCCCCAGGTCGGGGCGAGCTCTGGAAACACCATATATTTT,CASSVEPQVGASSGNTIYF
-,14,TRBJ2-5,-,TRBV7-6,TGTGCCAGCAGCTTAGGGACTAGGGGGCCGGCCCAGTACTTC,CASSLGTRGPAQYF
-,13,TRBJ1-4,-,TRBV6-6,TGTGCCAGCAGTTACTCGGACGAGGAAAAACTGTTTTTT,CASSYSDEEKLFF
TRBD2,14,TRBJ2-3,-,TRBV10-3,TGTGCCATCAGTGAACTAGCGGGGGTAGGTACGCAGTATTTT,CAISELAGVGTQYF
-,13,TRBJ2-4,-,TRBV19,TGTGCCAGTAGTATACGGGACCGGGGTTGGCGGTACTTC,CASSIRDRGWRYF
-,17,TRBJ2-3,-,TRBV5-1,TGCGCCAGCAGCTTGGCGATAAGGGACACTCGCACAGATACGCAGTATTTT,CASSLAIRDTRTDTQYF
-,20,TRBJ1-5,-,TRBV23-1,TGCGCCAGCAGTCAATCGGATCGGGGGCCGTGCAGAAATAGCAATCAGCCCCAGCATTTT,CASSQSDRGPCRNSNQPQHF
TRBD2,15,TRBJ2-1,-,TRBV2,TGTGCCAGCACCCAGACAGGACTAGCGTCTAATGAGCAGTTCTTC,CASTQTGLASNEQFF
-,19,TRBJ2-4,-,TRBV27,TGTGCCAGCAGTTTAACAGGGACCCAGGGGTCCGTAGCCAAAAACATTCAGTACTTC,CASSLTGTQGSVAKNIQYF
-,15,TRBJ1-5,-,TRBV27,TGTGCCAGCAGTCCCCTGGCAGGGGGCAATCAGCCCCAGCATTTT,CASSPLAGGNQPQHF
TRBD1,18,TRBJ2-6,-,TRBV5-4,TGTGCCAGCAGCCCCGGACAGGGAAAGGGCTCTGGGGCCAACGTCCTGACTTTC,CASSPGQGKGSGANVLTF
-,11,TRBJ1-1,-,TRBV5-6,TGTGCCAGCAGCTTCGGACCTGAAGCTTTCTTT,CASSFGPEAFF
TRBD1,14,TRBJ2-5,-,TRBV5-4,TGTGCCAGCAGCCTCAGGACAGGGCAGGAGACCCAGTACTTC,CASSLRTGQETQYF
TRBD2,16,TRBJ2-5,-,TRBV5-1,TGCGCCAGCAGCTTGGTGGGGACGGGGGGCCAAGAGACCCAGTACTTC,CASSLVGTGGQETQYF
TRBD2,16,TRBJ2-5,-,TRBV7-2,TGTGCCAGCAGCTCGAAGCGGGGGCCGTCCTTGGAGACCCAGTACTTC,CASSSKRGPSLETQYF
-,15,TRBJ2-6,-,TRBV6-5,TGTGCCAGCAGTCCCTGGCGGGCAAGGGCCAACGTCCTGACTTTC,CASSPWRARANVLTF
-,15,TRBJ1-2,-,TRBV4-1,TGCGCCAGCAGCCAAGACCAAGGGGCGTGGTATGGCTACACCTTC,CASSQDQGAWYGYTF
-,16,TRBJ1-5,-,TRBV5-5,TGTGCCAGCAGCTTGGGCGGACAGTTTAGCAATCAGCCCCAGCATTTT,CASSLGGQFSNQPQHF
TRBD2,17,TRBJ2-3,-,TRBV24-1,TGTGCCACCAGTGACATGGGACTAGCGGTTAGCACAGATACGCAGTATTTT,CATSDMGLAVSTDTQYF
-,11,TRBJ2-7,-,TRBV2,TGTGCCAGCAGACCGGAATACGAGCAGTACTTC,CASRPEYEQYF
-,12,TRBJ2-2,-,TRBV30,TGTGCCTTAGACAGGAGGACCGGGGAGCTGTTTTTT,CALDRRTGELFF
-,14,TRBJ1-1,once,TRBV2,TGTGCCAGCAGGGAGAGGGGGGAGGTTTCTGAAGCTTTCTTT,CASRERGEVSEAFF
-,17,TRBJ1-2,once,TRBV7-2,TGTGCCAGCAGCTTTGTCGGGGGGACTCAAGCTAACTATGGCTACACCTTC,CASSFVGGTQANYGYTF
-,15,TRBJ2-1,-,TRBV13,TGTGCCAGCAGCTTAGGCGGGACGGCCTACAATGAGCAGTTCTTC,CASSLGGTAYNEQFF
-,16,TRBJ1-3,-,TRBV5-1,TGCGCCAGCAGCCTTGGAGGCGTTCGTTTTGGGAACACCATATATTTT,CASSLGGVRFGNTIYF
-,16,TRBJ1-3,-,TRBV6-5,TGTGCCAGCAGTTACGGTCAGGGGCTCGCTGGAAACACCATATATTTT,CASSYGQGLAGNTIYF
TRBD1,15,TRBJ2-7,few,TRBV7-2,TGTGCCAGCAGCTTAGTAAGGGGGCCGCTGAAAGAGCAGTACTTC,CASSLVRGPLKEQYF
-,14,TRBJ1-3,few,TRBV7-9,TGTGCCAGCAGCTTAAGGTCCTCTGGAAACACCATATATTTT,CASSLRSSGNTIYF
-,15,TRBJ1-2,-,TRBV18,TGTGCCAGCTCACCACCGGGGGGTAGGGACTATGGCTACACCTTC,CASSPPGGRDYGYTF
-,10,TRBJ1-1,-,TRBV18,TGTGCCAGCTCACCCCCCGGTCCTATCTTT,CASSPPGPIF
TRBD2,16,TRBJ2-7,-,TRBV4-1,TGCGCCAGCAGCGATCCGGTAGCGGGGGTCACCTACGAGCAGTACTTC,CASSDPVAGVTYEQYF
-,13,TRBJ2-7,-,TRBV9,TGTGCCAGCAGCGAGGACAATTCTGACGAGCAGTACTTC,CASSEDNSDEQYF
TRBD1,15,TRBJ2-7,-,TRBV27,TGTGCCAGCAGTCTCAGACAGGGAAGCTCCTACGAGCAGTACTTC,CASSLRQGSSYEQYF
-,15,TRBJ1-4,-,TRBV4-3,TGCGCCAGCAGCCAAAGAGGGGGAACTGATGAAAAACTGTTTTTT,CASSQRGGTDEKLFF
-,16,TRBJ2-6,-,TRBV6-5,TGTGCCAGCAGTTACTCCCAGGGGGGTGGGGCCAACGTCCTGACTTTC,CASSYSQGGGANVLTF
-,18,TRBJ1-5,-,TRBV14,TGTGCCAGCAGCCAGTCGACACCTAGTCGTTATAGCAATCAGCCCCAGCATTTT,CASSQSTPSRYSNQPQHF
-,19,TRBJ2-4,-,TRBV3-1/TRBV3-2,TGTGCCAGCAGCCCCCAGGGCAGGGGAGGGTTTAGAGCCAAAAACATTCAGTACTTC,CASSPQGRGGFRAKNIQYF
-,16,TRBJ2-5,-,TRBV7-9,TGTGCCAGCAGCTTAAATTTGGTGTTCGGGGATGAGACCCAGTACTTC,CASSLNLVFGDETQYF
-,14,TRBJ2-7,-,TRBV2,TGTGCCAGCAAGCCGGGACTTCGCTCCTACGAGCAGTACTTC,CASKPGLRSYEQYF
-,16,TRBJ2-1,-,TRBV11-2,TGTGCCAGCAGACCCTCTACGGGGAGCTCCTACAATGAGCAGTTCTTC,CASRPSTGSSYNEQFF
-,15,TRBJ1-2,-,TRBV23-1,TGCGCCAGCAGTCAAGGAAGGGCTGTCGACTATGGCTACACCTTC,CASSQGRAVDYGYTF